This TCR beta chain was identified in a study of T cell repertoires in cytomegalovirus infection. The germline CDR1 and CDR2 sequences are SEHNR and FQNEAQ (reference sequence). Between the trimmed V and J ends, which lost 4 bases and 4 bases, there was a span of 14 bases. This CDR3 has 15 amino acids. Each CDR3 protein is one row after TCRdb ran MiXCR on the reads. The data show 200,000 to 250,000 distinct CDR3 sequences, with approximately 24% seen just once and 15% to 20% held by the top ten. Sequences were obtained from CD8+ T cells from PBMCs. The source of this sequence is a human donor in good health (CMV status not recorded). Some clones in this sample may be carry-over from other donors' samples. The genes are TRBV7-9 and TRBJ2-1; possibly TRBD2 for D (5 bases). The CDR3 region is CASSYDYTTYNEQFF. DNA for the CDR3: TGTGCCAGCAGCTATGACTACACCACTTACAATGAGCAGTTCTTC.